This paragraph covers one T cell receptor (beta chain) sequence. This clone's antigen is unknown. Nothing much larger sits one base from this clone, and base qualities are not available. The immunoSEQ Assay was used to sequence TCRbeta CDR3 regions. After extraction, genomic DNA underwent amplification by bias-controlled multiplex PCR, followed by high-throughput sequencing. The paper's data handling went like this. To quantify the absolute abundance of each unique TCRbeta CDR3 region, sequences were collapsed and filtered. T cell fraction was estimated by normalizing TCRbeta template counts to usable DNA, which was measured by amplifying reference genes present in all nucleated cells. Repertoire TCRs were annotated as SARS-CoV-2-specific when V gene, CDR3 amino acid sequence and J gene were exactly matched to a known reactive TCR set. The reference SARS-CoV-2 TCR set was obtained from MIRA and was filtered for enrichment in COVID-19-positive ImmuneCODE repertoires, whereby public or cross-reactive TCRs were removed. Drawing on the MIRA antigens, annotated TCRs were analysed further at the level of specific ORF or position within ORF. Breadth was defined as the number of annotated unique rearrangements divided by the total number of unique productive rearrangements, and depth was defined as the summed frequency of the annotated unique rearrangements. Group comparisons of TCR breadth used two-sided Wilcoxon rank-sum tests. As stored in TCRdb, this immuneACCESS dataset retains in-frame rearrangements with V and J assigned. A fraction of the clones does not appear; measured against another copy, unresolved V genes explain less than half of the discrepancy, and the remainder lacks a known reason. That table supplies the V and J calls and clone size; D and trimming were determined from the DNA. The table for this sample lists about 350,000 clones; around 88% of them were counted only once. About 10% of the sample goes to the ten largest clones.

This sample was taken from a study of Ad26.COV2.S vaccination and SARS-CoV-2 variants (dated by TCRdb to about 2021). For the wider study: Donors in the vaccine arm were drawn from COV1001, a multicentre, randomized, double-blind, placebo-controlled phase I-IIa trial testing Ad26.COV2.S in healthy adults. Ad26.COV2.S was administered intramuscularly at a dose of 5x10^10 or 1x10^11 viral particles, either as one shot or as two shots given 56 days apart. TCRbeta repertoire sequencing served as the tool for gauging how specific and how broad the SARS-CoV-2-reactive T cell receptors were following Ad26.COV2.S vaccination. The TCR-sequenced set comprised approximately 32 samples: some 19 Ad26.COV2.S vaccine recipients, 5 placebo recipients and 8 SARS-CoV-2 convalescent individuals. Trial participants were randomized into five groups of five, in which low-dose or high-dose Ad26.COV2.S was given once or twice, or placebo was given on both occasions. Investigators remained blinded to trial group allocation during experiments and outcome assessment.

Findings and caveats that apply to the study as a whole: The study was not powered for comparison of responses between vaccine doses or regimens. Compared with placebo recipients, Ad26.COV2.S recipients showed higher spike-specific TCR breadth (P = 0.0014). Vaccine and placebo recipients had comparable non-spike TCR breadth, which fits with the vaccine containing only spike. The authors noted that total T cell responses may have been underestimated by the TCR breadth and depth analyses. Substantial breadth of spike-specific CD8+ and CD4+ T cell responses was reported after vaccination.

The sample's treatment or condition label, decoded: approximately 18 received Ad26.COV2.S at low or high dose, single or two shots; 5 received placebo; per-sample allocation not given. Repertoires of vaccine and placebo recipients were sequenced from samples taken on day 63 after the first injection. In Cohort 1b, roughly 25 adults aged 18-55 years were enrolled at a single site in Boston, USA, between 29 July and 7 August 2020. As a vaccine, Ad26.COV2.S was a replication-incompetent adenovirus type 26 vector that expressed a prefusion-stabilized SARS-CoV-2 spike protein derived from the original Wuhan strain. The CDR3 measures 14 amino acids from cysteine to phenylalanine. Only CDR3 DNA remains: 42 bases, in frame from the first base. Cut back by 6 bases and 6 bases, the V and J ends lie 17 bases apart. CDR1 and CDR2 are read off the germline V gene as MDHEN and SYDVKM.

The material was peripheral blood, obtained in a trial of Ad26.COV2.S vaccine versus placebo. The TCR comes from a person aged 18-65 years who received the Ad26.COV2.S COVID-19 vaccine or a placebo. The rearranged segments are TRBV28 and TRBJ1-1; TRBD1 could be the D gene, as 6 bases match. The nucleotides read TGTGCCAGCAGGACCCCACAGGGAGGCCCTGAAGCTTTCTTT. Its translation is CASRTPQGGPEAFF.